A single sample is the source of the 24 T cell receptor beta chains below, sequenced in a study of regulatory T cells in long-lasting Graves disease. Through Arm-PCR of CDR3 regions and iRepertoire HTBI primers, TCR beta libraries were built. Via MiXCR, TCRdb re-called the multiplex PCR reads, giving one row per CDR3 protein. The table shows under 800,000 distinct CDR3 sequences, with under 20% occurring only once. Time point in this sample: newly diagnosed GD, antithyroid drugs for less than 3 months. The authors made the TCR library using RNA they extracted from PBMCs. These data were also reused for a study on T cells in Graves' hyperthyroidism and ophthalmopathy.

The material was peripheral blood mononuclear cells (PBMCs), obtained at new diagnosis, from a patient treated with antithyroid drugs. The receptors derive from a woman in her thirties with Graves disease.

This clonotype was recorded at least ten times. This chain joins TRBV28 and TRBJ2-7; no clear D. Trimming shortened V by 6 bases and J by 1 base, and 10 bases separated the two germline ends. Germline V gives CDR1 MDHEN, CDR2 SYDVKM. The CDR3 has 13 amino acids. This chain's CDR3 is CASSFGGSYEQYF. The CDR3 DNA reads TGTGCCAGCAGCTTTGGTGGGTCCTACGAGCAGTACTTC.

Of note for this clonotype: Given the absence of the conserved phenylalanine or tryptophan at the CDR3 end, a read error is likely. V gene TRBV24-1 combines with J gene TRBJ1-1, with D possibly matching TRBD1 (5 bases). The CDR3 is 12 residues long. The germline V gene has CDR1 KGHDR and CDR2 SFDVKD. Trimming removed 8 bases at V and 6 bases at J, with 12 bases between. CDR3 sequence (DNA): TGTGCCACCATGGGGCAGAGCGCTGAAGCTTTCTAT. Translation: CATMGQSAEAFY.

The sample holds many counts of this clonotype. This chain links TRBV10-3 with TRBJ1-1; the D gene is possibly TRBD1 (5 bases). CDR1 is ENHRY and CDR2 is SYGVKD in the germline V gene. The CDR3 has 13 amino acids. The V end was cut by 3 bases, the J end by 1 base, with 6 bases between. The DNA of the CDR3 is TGTGCCATCAGTGACCAGGGGAACACTGAAGCTTTCTTT. It translates to CAISDQGNTEAFF.

This clonotype has a count of ten or more. The chain links TRBV5-1 to TRBJ2-1; D unclear. The CDR3 is 13 residues long. Germline V gene sequence: CDR1 SGHRS, CDR2 YFSETQ. The V end lost 1 base, the J end lost 5 bases, and 7 bases lay between the germline ends. CDR3 in DNA: TGCGCCAGCAGCTTGATGGCAGACAATGAGCAGTTCTTC. Translating gives CASSLMADNEQFF.

The CDR3 is CATWYGYTF. The CDR3 DNA reads as TGTGCCACCTGGTATGGCTACACCTTC. The chain recombines TRBV3-1 with TRBJ1-2; D ambiguous. The CDR3 is 9 amino acids. The V end was cut by 10 bases, the J end by 5 bases, with 5 bases between. The V gene's germline CDR1 is LGHDT and CDR2 YNNKEL (reference sequence).

This clonotype came up a few times. V usage is TRBV4-1 and J usage is TRBJ1-1; D unresolved. Germline CDR1 and CDR2: MGHRA and YSYEKL. The CDR3 covers 12 residues. The ends were cut back, 1 base at V and 8 bases at J, with 8 bases in the middle. The DNA for the CDR3 is TGCGCCAGCAGCCAAGCAGGAGGGGAAGCTTTCTTT. It yields the protein CASSQAGGEAFF.

The rearrangement links TRBV6-1 to TRBJ1-3; D not certain. The CDR3 length is 14 residues. V gave up 5 bases and J gave up 1 base, with 9 bases separating them. The germline gives CDR1 MNHNS, CDR2 SASEGT. The CDR3 DNA sequence: TGTGCCAGCAGTCCCAATGGTTCTGGAAACACCATATATTTT. It is translated as CASSPNGSGNTIYF.

Notes on this clonotype: A read error may explain this, as a much larger clone is one base away. The chain combines TRBV7-8 with TRBJ2-7; the match to TRBD1 covers 8 bases. The germline CDR1 and CDR2 sequences are SGHVS and FQNEAQ. The V and J ends lost 5 bases and 2 bases, in that order; junction bases with no gene match: 5. The CDR3 length is 14 residues. The CDR3 is CASSAPQGAYEQYF. The CDR3 nucleotides read TGTGCCAGCAGCGCGCCACAGGGGGCCTACGAGCAGTACTTC. Drawing the rest from reference TRBV7-8 and TRBJ2-7, the complete variable domain is GAGVSQSPRYKVAKRGQDVALRCDPISGHVSLFWYQQALGQGPEFLTYFQNEAQLDKSGLPSDRFFAERPEGSVSTLKIQRTQQEDSAVYLCASSAPQGAYEQYFGPGTRLTVT.

This clonotype came up a few times. The chain links TRBV27 to TRBJ2-7, with TRBD1 identical over 7 bases. V was pared by 4 bases and J by 2 bases, with 8 bases of the junction left unmatched. The germline V gene has CDR1 MNHEY and CDR2 SMNVEV (reference sequence). The CDR3 loop spans 15 amino acids. CDR3 in amino acids: CASSSIRGSAYEQYF. The CDR3 DNA follows: TGTGCCAGCAGTTCCATCAGGGGGTCGGCCTACGAGCAGTACTTC.

The table lists this clonotype with many counts. The CDR3 spells CATSKAGINEKLFF. CDR3 bases: TGTGCCACCAGCAAGGCAGGGATAAATGAAAAACTGTTTTTT. The gene calls are TRBV15 and TRBJ1-4, with D perhaps matching TRBD1 (5 bases). V shed 4 bases and J shed 5 bases, with 11 bases lying between them. The V gene's germline CDR1 is LNHNV and CDR2 YYDKDF (reference sequence). The CDR3 has 14 amino acids.

This clonotype has a handful of counts. The V call is TRBV27, the J call TRBJ2-3, with TRBD2 identical over 8 bases. V was pared by 8 bases and J by 0 bases, with 7 bases of the junction left unmatched. Germline CDR1 and CDR2: MNHEY and SMNVEV (reference sequence). The CDR3 runs 15 residues. The DNA for the CDR3 is TGTGCCAGCGCCATAGCGGGATTTAGCACAGATACGCAGTATTTT. It specifies CASAIAGFSTDTQYF.

This clonotype was detected many times. The V and J genes are TRBV5-4 and TRBJ1-2, with D hard to call. Trimming took 5 bases from V and 14 from J, leaving 22 bases between them. The germline CDR1 and CDR2 sequences are SGHNT and YYREEE (reference sequence). The CDR3 is 13 residues long. CDR3 coding DNA: TGTGCCAGCAGAGCCATGGACGGACTCTCGGCGACCTTC. This sequence encodes CASRAMDGLSATF. The entire variable domain, with the rest obtained from reference TRBV5-4 and TRBJ1-2, is as follows: ETGVTQSPTHLIKTRGQQVTLRCSSQSGHNTVSWYQQALGQGPQFIFQYYREEENGRGNFPPRFSGLQFPNYSSELNVNALELDDSALYLCASRAMDGLSATFGSGTRLTVV.

Ten or more counts support this clonotype. The CDR3 loop reads CASSSAGPKNNNEQFF. Here the CDR3 DNA reads TGTGCCAGCAGTTCAGCGGGACCTAAAAATAACAATGAGCAGTTCTTC. The rearrangement links TRBV28 to TRBJ2-1, with TRBD2 matching 7 bases. The CDR3 is made up of 16 amino acids. J was trimmed by 5 bases and V by 4 bases; bases with no gene match: 11. Germline V lookup: CDR1 MDHEN, CDR2 SYDVKM.

This clonotype was recorded many times. This rearrangement joins TRBV2 to TRBJ1-3; the D is unclear. V dropped 2 bases and J dropped 0 bases, with 8 bases sitting between them. There are 15 residues in the CDR3. Germline loops: CDR1 SNHLY, CDR2 FYNNEI. DNA for the CDR3: TGTGCCAGCAGTGAAAGTCAGAACTCTGGAAACACCATATATTTT. It translates to CASSESQNSGNTIYF.

The chain is built from TRBV6-2 or TRBV6-3 and TRBJ2-1; no reliable D call. This CDR3 comprises 14 residues. The germline V gene encodes CDR1 MNHEY and CDR2 SVGEGT. Trimming pared 8 bases from V and 0 bases from J, leaving 11 bases between. The CDR3 region has the DNA TGTGCCAGCCGGGCGACAAGCTCCTACAATGAGCAGTTCTTC. This codes for CASRATSSYNEQFF.

Many counts were recorded for this clonotype. The chain's CDR3 is CSASSWQTQYF. CDR3 sequence (DNA): TGCAGTGCTAGCTCGTGGCAGACCCAGTACTTC. This chain connects TRBV20-1 to TRBJ2-5; unclear D gene. Trimming took 3 bases from V and 6 from J, leaving 8 bases between them. Germline values: CDR1 DFQATT, CDR2 SNEGSKA (reference sequence). This CDR3 has 11 residues.

There are a few counts of this clonotype. The chain recombines TRBV18 with TRBJ1-2; D not certain. CDR3 size: 12 residues. The V and J ends lost 3 bases and 7 bases respectively, with 9 bases between them. The germline CDR1 and CDR2 sequences are KGHSH and LQKENI. In DNA, the CDR3 is TGTGCCAGCTCACCGAGCGGACTTGGCTACACCTTC. Its protein product is CASSPSGLGYTF.

This clonotype was counted between two and nine times. The chain couples TRBV27 to TRBJ2-2; TRBD2 is a possible D gene (5 bases). The V end lost 4 bases, the J end lost 8 bases, and 11 bases lay between the germline ends. The CDR3 totals 13 residues. Germline V gives CDR1 MNHEY, CDR2 SMNVEV (reference sequence). The chain's CDR3 is CASSSRGNGELFF. CDR3 nucleotides: TGTGCCAGCAGTTCACGGGGAAATGGGGAGCTGTTTTTT.

This clonotype turned up a few times. This chain joins TRBV5-1 and TRBJ2-7, with 8 bases aligning to TRBD2. This CDR3 has 15 residues. After removal of 2 bases from V and 3 bases from J, the junction contained 7 bases not matched to a gene. Germline CDR1 reads SGHRS; CDR2 reads YFSETQ. CDR3 sequence: CASSLRGSGNYEQYF. Written as DNA, the CDR3 is TGCGCCAGCAGCTTAAGGGGTAGCGGGAACTACGAGCAGTACTTC.

The V gene is TRBV29-1, the J gene TRBJ2-1, with D possibly being TRBD2 (5 bases). The CDR3 loop spans 13 amino acids. V was trimmed by 4 bases and J by 7 bases, leaving 14 bases between them. Looked up from germline, CDR1 is SQVTM and CDR2 is ANQGSEA. The CDR3 region is CSVVGENRNEQFF. CDR3 DNA sequence: TGCAGCGTTGTGGGAGAGAATAGGAATGAGCAGTTCTTC.

This clonotype was counted ten times or more. V gene TRBV30 combines with J gene TRBJ1-2, with D possibly TRBD1 on 5 matching bases. V gave up 1 base and J gave up 2 bases, with 17 bases separating them. Germline assignment: CDR1 GTSNPN and CDR2 SVGIG (reference sequence). CDR3 size: 16 residues. The chain's CDR3 is CAWSGVMRGNNYGYTF. The CDR3 bases are TGTGCCTGGAGTGGGGTAATGAGGGGTAACAACTATGGCTACACCTTC.

This clonotype appeared a few times. The chain couples TRBV29-1 to TRBJ2-1; D ambiguous. The CDR3 consists of 14 residues. Trimming left V 2 bases short and J 7 bases short, with 15 bases between. The germline V gene has CDR1 SQVTM and CDR2 ANQGSEA. CDR3 in DNA: TGCAGCGTTGAACCCTCGGGTAGTTTAAATGAGCAGTTCTTC. It yields the protein CSVEPSGSLNEQFF.

The V gene is TRBV5-1, the J gene TRBJ2-1, with 8 bases lining up with TRBD1. Losses at the gene ends were 4 bases for V and 8 bases for J; bases not matched to a gene: 11. The CDR3 is made up of 15 amino acids. Germline values: CDR1 SGHRS, CDR2 YFSETQ. The CDR3 DNA reads as TGCGCCAGCAGCCCTAGTGGACAGGGTTGGGATGAGCAGTTCTTC. Amino acid sequence: CASSPSGQGWDEQFF.

This clonotype has just a few counts. The chain links TRBV7-2 to TRBJ1-4; no clear D. The CDR3 consists of 20 residues. In germline, CDR1 is SGHTA, CDR2 FQGNSA. Trimming removed 3 bases from V and 0 bases from J, with 23 bases in between. The CDR3 is CASSLAGLWLGGATNEKLFF. CDR3 DNA sequence: TGTGCCAGCAGCTTGGCCGGGCTCTGGTTAGGTGGGGCAACTAATGAAAAACTGTTTTTT.